This T cell receptor beta chain was recovered during a study of neurological immune-mediated disorders (dated 2019 in TCRdb). For the study in its entirety: Peripheral blood TCR-beta repertoires from patients with HTLV-I-associated myelopathy (HAM/TSP), patients with multiple sclerosis, and healthy controls were compared in the study using UMI-based sequencing. Longitudinal samples, technical triplicates and paired sorted CD4+ and CD8+ T-cell subsets, alongside PBMC samples, were included among the approximately 110 TCR-beta libraries. The cohort included 60 to 70 subjects: approximately 14 with HAM/TSP, roughly 35 with multiple sclerosis, and 20 or so healthy controls. What the research found in general, with its limitations: The highest TCR clonal expansion was observed in HAM/TSP patients, whereas the lowest was observed in MS patients, even when compared with healthy controls. Across subjects, expanded clones never shared an identical CDR3 amino acid sequence, which suggests that the TCR-beta repertoires in every group were private.

cDNA was synthesized by template-switch 5'RACE using a primer carrying a 10-nucleotide random unique molecular identifier by which each TCR transcript was tagged. Every sequencing run yielded over 200 million TCR-beta sequences covering 15-18 subjects. Total RNA was extracted with the RNeasy kit. TCR-beta VDJ regions were amplified with primers for the TCR constant region and the 5'RACE anchor, using the KAPA Real-time Library Amplification kit. Sample indexes and Illumina adaptors were added in a first PCR, and a second PCR then increased library yield. The roughly 650 bp TCR product was size-selected on a 2% E-gel SizeSelection system after Ampure bead purification. Before pooling, libraries had their quality checked on a Bioanalyzer, their concentration measured with Qubit, and their quantity determined with the Kapa Library Quantification kit. Libraries were sequenced paired-end 2 x 150 bp on an Illumina HiSeq 2500. To increase sequence diversity, roughly 23-30% phiX was spiked into each library pool. For the original study's pipeline: Quality-filtered reads were processed with the UMI-based MiGEC pipeline, and over 90% of raw TCR sequences were removed by the MiGEC pipeline during error correction. IMGT germline references were used for alignment of VDJ genes, and clonotypes were defined by a unique CDR3 amino acid sequence together with V-J genes. VDJtools evaluated clonal expansion, Shannon diversity and CDR3 relatedness (CalcPairwiseDistances, ClusterSamples); CLCbio workbench built phylogenetic trees. Expanded clones were defined as having at least 8 unique UMIs, based on coefficient-of-variation modelling across technical triplicates. TCRdb reprocessed the public reads (quality trimming at Q25 with fastp, clone calling with MiXCR) and kept in-frame beta chains. Here each entry gathers all rows of one CDR3 protein and keeps the most common genes and DNA. The V and J calls were not made by the authors but by TCRdb's processing. The sample table lists roughly 44,000 distinct CDR3 sequences, about 6% of them with a count of one. 0.55% to 0.6% of the sample is held by the ten biggest clonotypes.

CDR1 SQVTM and CDR2 ANQGSEA are derived from the germline V gene. Taken from cysteine to phenylalanine, the CDR3 has 11 residues. Only the CDR3 DNA stays, 33 bases, in frame from base 1. At the junction V is shortened by 7 bases and J by 6 bases, with 12 bases in between. This clonotype was seen repeatedly, ten times or more. Its antigen is unknown. No base qualities exist here, and no much larger clone lies one base off it. The healthy controls were volunteers from blood banks in Maryland, USA. For the sorted-subset TCR libraries, the starting material was about 930,000 sorted CD4+ or CD8+ T cells. Peripheral blood was subjected to Ficoll-Hypaque density gradient centrifugation to isolate PBMCs, which were then cryopreserved in liquid nitrogen. The study also sequenced paired sorted CD4+ and CD8+ subsets from healthy controls, HAM/TSP patients and MS patients.

Sequencing used CD4+ T cells from blood. The sequence links TRBV29-1 to TRBJ1-1; TRBD1 might be the D gene, on 5 matching bases. The sequence was obtained from a woman between 35 and 50 years old in good health. The CDR3 corresponds to CSGWDGPEAFF. Read as DNA, the sequence is TGCAGCGGGTGGGACGGGCCTGAAGCTTTCTTT.